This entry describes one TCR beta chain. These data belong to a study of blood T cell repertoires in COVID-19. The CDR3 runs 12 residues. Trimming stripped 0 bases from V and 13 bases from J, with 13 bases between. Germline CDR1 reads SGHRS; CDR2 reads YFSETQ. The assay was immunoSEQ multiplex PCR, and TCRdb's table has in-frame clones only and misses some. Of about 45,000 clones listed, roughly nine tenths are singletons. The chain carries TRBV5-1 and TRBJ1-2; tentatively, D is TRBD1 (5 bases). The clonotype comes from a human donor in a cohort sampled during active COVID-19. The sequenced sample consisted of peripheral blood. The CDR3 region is CASSLGQGAGTF. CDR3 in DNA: TGCGCCAGCAGCTTGGGCCAAGGGGCTGGCACCTTC.